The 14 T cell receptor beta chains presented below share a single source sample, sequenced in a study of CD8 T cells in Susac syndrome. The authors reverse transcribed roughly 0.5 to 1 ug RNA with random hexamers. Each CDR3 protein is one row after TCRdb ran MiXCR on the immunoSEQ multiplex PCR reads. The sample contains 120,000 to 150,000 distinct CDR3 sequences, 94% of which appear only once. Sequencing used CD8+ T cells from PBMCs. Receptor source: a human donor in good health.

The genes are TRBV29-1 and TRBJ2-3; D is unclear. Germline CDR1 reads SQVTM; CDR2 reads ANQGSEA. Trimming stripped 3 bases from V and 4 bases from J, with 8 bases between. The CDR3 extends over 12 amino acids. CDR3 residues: CSVDERADTQYF. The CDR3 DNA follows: TGCAGCGTTGATGAACGGGCAGATACGCAGTATTTT.

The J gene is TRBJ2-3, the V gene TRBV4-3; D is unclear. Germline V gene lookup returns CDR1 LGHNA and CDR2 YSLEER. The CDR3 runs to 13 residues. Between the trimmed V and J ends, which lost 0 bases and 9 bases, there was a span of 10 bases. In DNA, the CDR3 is TGCGCCAGCAGCCAAGATCAGCCCGGAACGCAGTATTTT. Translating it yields CASSQDQPGTQYF.

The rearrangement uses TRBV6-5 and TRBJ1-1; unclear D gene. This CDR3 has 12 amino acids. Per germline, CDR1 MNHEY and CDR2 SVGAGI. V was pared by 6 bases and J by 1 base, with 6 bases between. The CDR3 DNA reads TGTGCCAGCAGGGATTGGAACACTGAAGCTTTCTTT. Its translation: CASRDWNTEAFF.

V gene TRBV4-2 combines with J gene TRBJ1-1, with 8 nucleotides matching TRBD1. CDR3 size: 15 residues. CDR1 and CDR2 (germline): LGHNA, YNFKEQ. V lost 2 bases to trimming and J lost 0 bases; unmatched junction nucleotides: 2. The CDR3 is CASSQTGGMNTEAFF. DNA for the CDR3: TGTGCCAGCAGCCAAACAGGGGGGATGAACACTGAAGCTTTCTTT.

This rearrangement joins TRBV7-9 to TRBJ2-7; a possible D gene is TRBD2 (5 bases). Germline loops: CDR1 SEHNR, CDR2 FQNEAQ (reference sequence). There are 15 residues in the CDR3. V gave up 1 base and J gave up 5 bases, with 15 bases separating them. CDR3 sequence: CASSLVTQSGHEQYF. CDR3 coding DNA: TGTGCCAGCAGCTTAGTAACCCAGAGCGGACACGAGCAGTACTTC.

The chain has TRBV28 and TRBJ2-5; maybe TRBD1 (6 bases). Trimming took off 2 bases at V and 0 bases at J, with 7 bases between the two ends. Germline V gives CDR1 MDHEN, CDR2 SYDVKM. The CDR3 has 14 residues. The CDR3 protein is CASSLGQNQETQYF. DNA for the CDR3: TGTGCCAGCAGTTTAGGACAGAACCAAGAGACCCAGTACTTC.

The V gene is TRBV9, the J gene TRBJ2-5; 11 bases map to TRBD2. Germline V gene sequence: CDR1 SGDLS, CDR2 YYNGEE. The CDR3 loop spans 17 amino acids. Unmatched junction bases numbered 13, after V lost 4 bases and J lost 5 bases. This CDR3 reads CASSPTFRTSGSETQYF. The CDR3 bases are TGTGCCAGCAGCCCCACCTTCCGAACTAGCGGGAGTGAGACCCAGTACTTC.

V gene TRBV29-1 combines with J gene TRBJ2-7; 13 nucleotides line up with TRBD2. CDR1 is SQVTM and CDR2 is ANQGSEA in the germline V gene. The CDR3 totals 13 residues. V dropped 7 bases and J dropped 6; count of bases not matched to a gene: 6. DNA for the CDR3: TGCAGCGGCCAACTAGCGGGAGGGCCCGAGCAGTACTTC. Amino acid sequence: CSGQLAGGPEQYF.

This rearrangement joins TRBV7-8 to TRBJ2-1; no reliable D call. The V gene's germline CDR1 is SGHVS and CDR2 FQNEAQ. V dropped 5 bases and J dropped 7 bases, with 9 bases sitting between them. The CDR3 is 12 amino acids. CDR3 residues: CASSETPNEQFF. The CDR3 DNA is TGTGCCAGCAGCGAAACGCCGAATGAGCAGTTCTTC.

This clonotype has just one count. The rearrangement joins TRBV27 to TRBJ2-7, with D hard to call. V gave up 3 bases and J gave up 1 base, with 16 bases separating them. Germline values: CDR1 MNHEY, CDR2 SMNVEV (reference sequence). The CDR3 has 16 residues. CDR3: CASSFTPGGASYEQYF. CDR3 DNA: TGTGCCAGCAGTTTTACCCCCGGCGGCGCGTCCTACGAGCAGTACTTC.

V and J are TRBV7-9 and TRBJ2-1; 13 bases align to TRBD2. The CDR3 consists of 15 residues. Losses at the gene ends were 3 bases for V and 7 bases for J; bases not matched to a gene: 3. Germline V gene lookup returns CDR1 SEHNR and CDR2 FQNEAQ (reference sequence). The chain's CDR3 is CASSFGTSGKNEQFF. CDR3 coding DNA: TGTGCCAGCAGCTTTGGGACTAGCGGGAAAAATGAGCAGTTCTTC.

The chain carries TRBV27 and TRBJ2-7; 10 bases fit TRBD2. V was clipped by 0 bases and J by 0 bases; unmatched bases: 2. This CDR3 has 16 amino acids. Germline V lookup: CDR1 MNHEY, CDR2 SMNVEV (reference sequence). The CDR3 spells CASSLSLAGVSYEQYF. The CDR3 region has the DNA TGTGCCAGCAGTTTATCTCTAGCGGGGGTCTCCTACGAGCAGTACTTC.

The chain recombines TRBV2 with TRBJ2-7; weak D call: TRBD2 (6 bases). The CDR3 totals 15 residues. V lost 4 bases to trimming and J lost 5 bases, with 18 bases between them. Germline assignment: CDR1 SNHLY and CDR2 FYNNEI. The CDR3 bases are TGTGCCAGCAGTGGGGCGACTAGACCGTCTAACGAGCAGTACTTC. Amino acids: CASSGATRPSNEQYF.

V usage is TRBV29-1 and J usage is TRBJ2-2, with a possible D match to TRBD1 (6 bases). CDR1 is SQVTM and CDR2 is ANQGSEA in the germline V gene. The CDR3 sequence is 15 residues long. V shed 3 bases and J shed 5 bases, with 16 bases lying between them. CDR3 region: CSVEYRTALTGELFF. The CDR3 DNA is TGCAGCGTTGAGTATCGGACAGCCTTGACCGGGGAGCTGTTTTTT.